The entry below gives a single T cell receptor (beta chain) sequence along with its context. This entry belongs to a study of blood T cells in healthy people across ages. Donors ranged from roughly 6 to 100 years old and were healthy Caucasians in Russia. Researchers report isolating at least 6 million PBMCs per sample. The second PCR ran roughly 7 to 12 cycles with a sample-barcoded 5' primer and J-beta primers. Every single cDNA molecule received a tag from a template-switch adaptor with 12 random nucleotides. TCRdb ran MiXCR on the 5' RACE reads and lists one entry per CDR3 protein. The sample carries approximately 900,000 distinct CDR3 sequences, roughly 43% recorded once. The sequence was obtained from a man aged 25-40 years in good health. Sequencing used blood.

CDR3 region: CASTSSDRGNSPLHF. CDR3 nucleotides: TGTGCCAGCACATCCAGTGACAGGGGAAATTCACCCCTCCACTTT. The chain has TRBV2 and TRBJ1-6, with 8 bases identical to TRBD1. The CDR3 is made up of 15 amino acids. Germline V gene sequence: CDR1 SNHLY, CDR2 FYNNEI. The J segment lost 7 bases and the V segment lost 7 bases, leaving 9 bases of the junction unmatched.